Following are 8 T cell receptor beta chains from one sample sequenced in a study of blood T cells in healthy people across ages (dated by TCRdb to 2013 to 2016). The library was produced with 5' RACE. Sequencing used an Illumina HiSeq 2500. The second PCR ran for roughly 7 to 11 cycles and used a J-beta primer mix along with a sample-barcoded 5' primer. The public reads were reanalyzed by TCRdb: fastp trimming at Q25, MiXCR alignment, in-frame beta chains only. Entries are consolidated by CDR3 protein sequence, retaining the most common genes and DNA. Across this sample there are 1.5 million to 2 million distinct CDR3 sequences, with 28% seen only once. Together, the top ten hold about 7.7% of the sample. The sequenced material came from blood. The receptors here all came from a woman aged 25-40 years in good health.

DNA of the CDR3: TGTGCCAGCAGCCTAGACAGGGGGGGTTACTATGGCTACACCTTC. Its translation is CASSLDRGGYYGYTF. V usage is TRBV7-2 and J usage is TRBJ1-2; 9 bases agree with TRBD1. Unmatched junction bases numbered 7, after V lost 5 bases and J lost 3 bases. The CDR3 is 15 residues long. Germline V CDR1 and CDR2: SGHTA, FQGNSA. Combining the CDR3 with reference TRBV7-2 and TRBJ1-2 gives the whole variable domain GAGVSQSPSNKVTEKGKDVELRCDPISGHTALYWYRQSLGQGLEFLIYFQGNSAPDKSGLPSDRFSAERTGGSVSTLTIQRTQQEDSAVYLCASSLDRGGYYGYTFGSGTRLTVV.

The CDR3 loop is CSAYRTFEAEQFF. In DNA form, the CDR3 reads TGCAGTGCTTATCGGACATTTGAGGCTGAGCAGTTCTTC. The chain couples TRBV20-1 to TRBJ2-1, with D perhaps matching TRBD1 (5 bases). Germline V gene lookup returns CDR1 DFQATT and CDR2 SNEGSKA (reference sequence). The CDR3 extends over 13 amino acids. Deletions cut 5 bases from V and 9 bases from J, with 17 bases between.

This rearrangement joins TRBV12-5 to TRBJ2-2; D is undetermined. The CDR3 has 14 residues. Germline CDR1 LGHNT, CDR2 FRNRAP. V was shortened by 8 bases and J by 0 bases, with 10 bases between the two germline ends. The CDR3 coding sequence is TGTGCTAGTACGCCGGGTCCGAACACCGGGGAGCTGTTTTTT. This encodes CASTPGPNTGELFF.

The chain combines TRBV11-2 with TRBJ2-7; possible D gene TRBD1, 6 bases. V gave up 4 bases and J gave up 0 bases, with 16 bases separating them. This CDR3 spans 16 amino acids. The germline gives CDR1 SGHAT, CDR2 FQNNGV. The CDR3 DNA reads TGTGCCAGCAGCTCAGGGGACGGGCCAGACTCCTACGAGCAGTACTTC. Translated: CASSSGDGPDSYEQYF.

The rearrangement links TRBV7-9 to TRBJ2-7; D perhaps matches TRBD2 (5 bases). The CDR3 contains 13 residues. Germline CDR1 SEHNR, CDR2 FQNEAQ (reference sequence). V dropped 5 bases and J dropped 3 bases, with 11 bases sitting between them. CDR3 amino acids: CASSPEGVYEQYF. The CDR3 bases are TGTGCCAGCAGCCCCGAGGGAGTCTACGAGCAGTACTTC. Using reference TRBV7-9 and TRBJ2-7 for the parts outside the CDR3, the full variable domain is DTGVSQNPRHKITKRGQNVTFRCDPISEHNRLYWYRQTLGQGPEFLTYFQNEAQLEKSRLLSDRFSAERPKGSFSTLEIQRTEQGDSAMYLCASSPEGVYEQYFGPGTRLTVT.

This clonotype was detected many times. This rearrangement joins TRBV29-1 to TRBJ2-1; D is uncertain. The CDR3 spans 14 residues. Germline-derived CDR1 and CDR2 are SQVTM and ANQGSEA. V was pared by 3 bases and J by 0 bases, with 9 bases between. The CDR3 sequence: CSVDMGISYNEQFF. In DNA, the CDR3 is TGCAGCGTTGATATGGGGATCTCCTACAATGAGCAGTTCTTC.

This clonotype was picked up a small number of times. This chain connects TRBV20-1 to TRBJ2-4; a weak D match, TRBD1 (6 bases). The last part of the DNA fits TRBJ2-7 better; the J call may be wrong. Germline values: CDR1 DFQATT, CDR2 SNEGSKA (reference sequence). This CDR3 region has 14 residues. The CDR3 nucleotides are TGCAGTGCTCGCCGGGACACAGGATGCTACGAGCAGTACTTC. This sequence encodes CSARRDTGCYEQYF.

Notes on this clonotype: A much larger clone differs from this one at a single base, so this may be a read error. The chain combines TRBV6-1 with TRBJ2-1, with D uncertain. The germline V gene encodes CDR1 MNHNS and CDR2 SASEGT. Deletions cut 4 bases from V and 6 bases from J, with 7 bases between. This CDR3 region has 12 residues. For the CDR3, the DNA is TGTGCCAGCAGTGTACCTATCAATGAGCAGTTCTTC. Residues: CASSVPINEQFF.